This T cell receptor (beta chain) was profiled in a study of T cell responses to AZD1222 COVID-19 vaccine. Repertoires were generated with immunoSEQ multiplex PCR, while TCRdb's copy carries only in-frame clones and drops some. The sample lists over 110,000 clones; 92% were seen once. This CDR3 is 13 amino acids long. The V gene end was trimmed by 5 bases and the J gene end by 4 bases; junction bases not matched to a gene: 2. Source: peripheral blood, taken on day 0 of AZD1222 vaccination. The sequence derives from an adult in good health. The chain couples TRBV12-3 or TRBV12-4 to TRBJ1-2; 9 nucleotides agree with TRBD1. The CDR3 is CASSKDRGYGYTF. For the CDR3, the DNA is TGTGCCAGCAGTAAGGACAGGGGCTATGGCTACACCTTC.